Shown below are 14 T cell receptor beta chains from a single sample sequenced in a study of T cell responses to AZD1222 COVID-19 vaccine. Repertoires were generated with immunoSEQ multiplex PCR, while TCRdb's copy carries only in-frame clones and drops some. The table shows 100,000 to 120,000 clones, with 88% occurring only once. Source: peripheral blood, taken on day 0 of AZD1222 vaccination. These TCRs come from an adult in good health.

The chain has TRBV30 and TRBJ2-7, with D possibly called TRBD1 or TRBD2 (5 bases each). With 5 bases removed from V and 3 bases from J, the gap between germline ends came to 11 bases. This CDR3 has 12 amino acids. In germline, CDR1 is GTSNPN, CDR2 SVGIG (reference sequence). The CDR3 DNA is TGTGCCTGGGCCCGGGACGGCTACGAGCAGTACTTC. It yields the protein CAWARDGYEQYF.

The DNA for the CDR3 is TGTGCCAGCAGTGGCACTGAAGCTTTCTTT. This codes for CASSGTEAFF. V and J are TRBV2 and TRBJ1-1; D gene ambiguous. Germline V lookup: CDR1 SNHLY, CDR2 FYNNEI. This CDR3 is built from 10 residues. With 4 bases removed from V and 4 bases from J, the gap between germline ends came to 1 base.

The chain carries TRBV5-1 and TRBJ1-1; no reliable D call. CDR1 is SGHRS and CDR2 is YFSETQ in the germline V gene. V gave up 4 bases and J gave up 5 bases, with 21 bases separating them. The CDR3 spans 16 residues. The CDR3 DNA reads TGCGCCAGCAGCCCGACTCCCCTTAGGCCAGGAACTGAAGCTTTCTTT. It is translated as CASSPTPLRPGTEAFF.

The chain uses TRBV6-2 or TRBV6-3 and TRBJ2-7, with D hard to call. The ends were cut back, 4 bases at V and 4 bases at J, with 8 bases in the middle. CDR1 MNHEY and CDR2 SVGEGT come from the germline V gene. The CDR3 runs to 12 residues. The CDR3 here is CASSSGWYEQYF. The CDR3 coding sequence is TGTGCCAGCAGTTCTGGATGGTACGAGCAGTACTTC.

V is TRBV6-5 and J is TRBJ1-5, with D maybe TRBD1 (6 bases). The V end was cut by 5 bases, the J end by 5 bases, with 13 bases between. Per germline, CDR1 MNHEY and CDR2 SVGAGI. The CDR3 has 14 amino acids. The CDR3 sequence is CASSLQGIDQPQHF. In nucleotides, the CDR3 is TGTGCCAGCAGTCTTCAGGGGATCGATCAGCCCCAGCATTTT.

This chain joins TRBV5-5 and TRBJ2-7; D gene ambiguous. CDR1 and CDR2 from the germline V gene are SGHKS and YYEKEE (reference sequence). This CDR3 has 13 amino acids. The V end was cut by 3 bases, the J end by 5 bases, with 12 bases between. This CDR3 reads CASSSLVADEQYF. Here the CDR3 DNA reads TGTGCCAGCAGCTCGCTGGTGGCTGACGAGCAGTACTTC.

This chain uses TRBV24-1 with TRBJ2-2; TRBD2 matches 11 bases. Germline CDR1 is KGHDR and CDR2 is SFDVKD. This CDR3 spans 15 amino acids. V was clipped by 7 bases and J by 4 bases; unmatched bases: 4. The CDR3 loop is CATSETSGTTGELFF. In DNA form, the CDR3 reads TGTGCCACCAGCGAGACTAGCGGGACCACCGGGGAGCTGTTTTTT.

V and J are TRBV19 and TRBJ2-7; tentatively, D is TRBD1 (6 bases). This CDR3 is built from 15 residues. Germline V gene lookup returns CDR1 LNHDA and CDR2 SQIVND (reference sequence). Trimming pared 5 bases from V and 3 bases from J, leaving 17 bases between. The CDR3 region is CASSSSGTPHYEQYF. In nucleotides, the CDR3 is TGTGCCAGTAGTTCTTCCGGGACACCGCACTACGAGCAGTACTTC.

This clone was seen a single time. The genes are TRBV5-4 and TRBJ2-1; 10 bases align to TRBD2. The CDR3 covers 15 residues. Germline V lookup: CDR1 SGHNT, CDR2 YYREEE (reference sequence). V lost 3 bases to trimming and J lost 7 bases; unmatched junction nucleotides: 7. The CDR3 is CASSSLAGEVNEQFF. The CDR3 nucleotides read TGTGCCAGCAGCTCCCTAGCGGGAGAGGTGAATGAGCAGTTCTTC.

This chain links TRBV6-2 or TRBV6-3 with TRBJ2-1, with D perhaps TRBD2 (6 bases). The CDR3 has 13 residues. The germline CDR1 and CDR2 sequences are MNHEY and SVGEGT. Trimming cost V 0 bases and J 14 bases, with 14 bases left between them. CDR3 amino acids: CASSYSIAGKEFF. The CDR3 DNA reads TGTGCCAGCAGTTACTCGATCGCGGGGAAGGAGTTCTTC.

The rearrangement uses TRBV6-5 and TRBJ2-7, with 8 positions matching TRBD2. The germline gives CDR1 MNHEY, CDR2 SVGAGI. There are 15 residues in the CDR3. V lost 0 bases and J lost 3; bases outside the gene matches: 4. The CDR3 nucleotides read TGTGCCAGCAGTTACTCGGCGGGAGGCCACTACGAGCAGTACTTC. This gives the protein CASSYSAGGHYEQYF.

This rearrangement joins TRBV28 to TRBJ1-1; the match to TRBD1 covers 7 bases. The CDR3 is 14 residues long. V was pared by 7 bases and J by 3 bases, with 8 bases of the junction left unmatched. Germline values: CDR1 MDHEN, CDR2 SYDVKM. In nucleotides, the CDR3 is TGTGCCAGCAAACAAGGGGGCCTGGACACTGAAGCTTTCTTT. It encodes CASKQGGLDTEAFF.

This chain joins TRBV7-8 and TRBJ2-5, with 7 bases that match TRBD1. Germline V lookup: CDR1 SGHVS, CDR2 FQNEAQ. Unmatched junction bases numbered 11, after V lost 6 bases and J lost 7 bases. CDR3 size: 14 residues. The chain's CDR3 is CASRWTGKSVTQYF. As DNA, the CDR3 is TGTGCCAGCAGGTGGACAGGTAAGTCGGTGACCCAGTACTTC.

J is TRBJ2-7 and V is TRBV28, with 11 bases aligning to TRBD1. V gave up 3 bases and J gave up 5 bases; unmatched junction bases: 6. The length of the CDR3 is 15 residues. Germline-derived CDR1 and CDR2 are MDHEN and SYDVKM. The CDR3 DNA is TGTGCCAGCAGTTTTTGGGGACAGGGGGACCACGAGCAGTACTTC. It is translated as CASSFWGQGDHEQYF. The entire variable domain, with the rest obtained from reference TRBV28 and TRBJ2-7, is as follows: DVKVTQSSRYLVKRTGEKVFLECVQDMDHENMFWYRQDPGLGLRLIYFSYDVKMKEKGDIPEGYSVSREKKERFSLILESASTNQTSMYLCASSFWGQGDHEQYFGPGTRLTVT.